These 6 T cell receptor beta chains originate from one sample sequenced in a study of T-cell memory formation after mild COVID-19. TCRdb analysed the 5' RACE reads with MiXCR anew, one entry per CDR3 protein. The sample lists under 300,000 distinct CDR3 sequences, around 15% occurring once. Sequencing input: PBMCs or a T cell subset sorted from them (not recorded which). The receptors come from a man aged 18 to 30 who had mild COVID-19 (a few samples of this study predate the infection). Cell type and time point are not known.

This clonotype was seen repeatedly, ten times or more. The chain links TRBV12-3 or TRBV12-4 to TRBJ2-3; 7 bases line up with TRBD2. Unmatched junction bases numbered 6, after V lost 10 bases and J lost 2 bases. CDR3 length: 13 amino acids. This CDR3 reads CATGDYLTDTQYF. The CDR3 coding sequence is TGTGCCACCGGGGACTACCTCACAGATACGCAGTATTTT.

This clonotype was seen ten or more times. The rearrangement uses TRBV5-1 and TRBJ2-3; TRBD2 agrees at 11 bases. The CDR3 totals 18 residues. Germline CDR1 and CDR2: SGHRS and YFSETQ. After removal of 0 bases from V and 1 base from J, the junction contained 7 bases not matched to a gene. The CDR3, as DNA: TGCGCCAGCAGCTTGGCCCTAGCGGGGGGTCCTGGCACAGATACGCAGTATTTT. Residues: CASSLALAGGPGTDTQYF.

This clonotype was counted only a few times. This chain uses TRBV4-1 with TRBJ2-7; D is uncertain. Germline CDR1 and CDR2: MGHRA and YSYEKL. V lost 3 bases to trimming and J lost 1 base, with 10 bases between them. The CDR3 contains 14 residues. The CDR3 bases are TGCGCCAGCAGCCAGTATGTGGGTTCCTACGAGCAGTACTTC. It specifies CASSQYVGSYEQYF.

This rearrangement joins TRBV15 to TRBJ1-2; D gene unclear. V dropped 0 bases and J dropped 4 bases, with 12 bases sitting between them. The germline gives CDR1 LNHNV, CDR2 YYDKDF (reference sequence). The CDR3 covers 15 residues. The CDR3 DNA is TGTGCCACCAGCAGAGATCGCCGACGGGTCTATGGCTACACCTTC. Its translation is CATSRDRRRVYGYTF.

This clonotype was seen only a few times. J is TRBJ1-6 and V is TRBV27, with 8 nucleotides matching TRBD1. The CDR3 extends over 12 amino acids. Trimming at V came to 6 bases and at J to 11 bases, leaving 3 bases not matched to a gene. CDR1 is MNHEY and CDR2 is SMNVEV in the germline V gene (reference sequence). The CDR3 coding sequence is TGTGCCAGCAGCCGGGGACAGGCACCCCTCCACTTT. Protein: CASSRGQAPLHF.

In this sample, this clonotype turned up a few times. This chain links TRBV20-1 with TRBJ1-1; no clear D. V was cut by 2 bases and J by 1 base, with 11 bases left in between. This CDR3 region has 14 residues. Germline loops: CDR1 DFQATT, CDR2 SNEGSKA (reference sequence). CDR3 region: CSARRLSGNTEAFF. For the CDR3, the DNA is TGCAGTGCTAGACGACTCTCGGGGAACACTGAAGCTTTCTTT.